Shown below are 10 T cell receptor beta chains from a single sample sequenced in a study of OX40 agonist ivuxolimab in advanced cancers. Sequencing was performed with immunoSEQ multiplex PCR; in TCRdb, only in-frame clones are kept and a portion is missing. This table has about 94,000 clones, 80% to 90% appearing once. This material consisted of CD4+ or CD8+ T cells sorted from blood, taken in a trial of the OX40 agonist ivuxolimab. The source is an adult with an advanced solid tumor such as melanoma, head and neck, liver or kidney cancer.

This chain joins TRBV12-5 and TRBJ2-1; the D is unclear. CDR1 and CDR2 (germline): LGHNT, FRNRAP. V dropped 1 base and J dropped 5 bases, with 9 bases sitting between them. The CDR3 sequence is 14 residues long. The CDR3 sequence is CASGLDRMNNEQFF. The CDR3 coding sequence is TGTGCTAGTGGTTTGGATAGGATGAACAATGAGCAGTTCTTC. Full variable domain (rest looked up from reference TRBV12-5 and TRBJ2-1): DARVTQTPRHKVTEMGQEVTMRCQPILGHNTVFWYRQTMMQGLELLAYFRNRAPLDDSGMPKDRFSAEMPDATLATLKIQPSEPRDSAVYFCASGLDRMNNEQFFGPGTRLTVL.

This chain uses TRBV30 with TRBJ2-7, with TRBD1 identical over 9 bases. From germline, CDR1 is GTSNPN and CDR2 SVGIG (reference sequence). The V segment lost 1 base and the J segment 1 base; nucleotides outside the gene matches: 14. The CDR3 extends over 18 amino acids. The CDR3 DNA reads TGTGCCTGGAGTGCCCGTCCCGGGACAGGGAGAGGGTCCTACGAGCAGTACTTC. The encoded protein is CAWSARPGTGRGSYEQYF.

This sequence joins TRBV5-1 and TRBJ2-1; D perhaps matches TRBD2 (6 bases). The germline V and J ends were trimmed by 0 bases and 8 bases, with 12 bases remaining between them. The CDR3 totals 14 residues. Germline V gene lookup returns CDR1 SGHRS and CDR2 YFSETQ. CDR3 sequence: CASSLAWGEYEQFF. In DNA form, the CDR3 reads TGCGCCAGCAGCTTGGCCTGGGGGGAGTATGAGCAGTTCTTC.

The chain links TRBV5-4 to TRBJ2-5; D gene unclear. Per germline, CDR1 SGHNT and CDR2 YYREEE (reference sequence). The CDR3 is 16 amino acids. Trimming stripped 0 bases from V and 2 bases from J, with 14 bases between. CDR3 sequence: CASSLGFSAGQETQYF. In nucleotides, the CDR3 is TGTGCCAGCAGCTTGGGGTTCTCGGCAGGACAAGAGACCCAGTACTTC.

V and J are TRBV18 and TRBJ2-6; D is unresolved. The germline V gene encodes CDR1 KGHSH and CDR2 LQKENI. This CDR3 contains 15 residues. V was trimmed by 5 bases and J by 4 bases, leaving 12 bases between them. In DNA form, the CDR3 reads TGTGCCAGCTCAGCCGGCGGTTCCGGGGCCAACGTCCTGACTTTC. The encoded protein is CASSAGGSGANVLTF.

The chain carries TRBV5-5 and TRBJ2-5, with D unresolved. This CDR3 is 16 amino acids long. The germline CDR1 and CDR2 sequences are SGHKS and YYEKEE (reference sequence). Trimming left V 1 base short and J 1 base short, with 14 bases between. DNA of the CDR3: TGTGCCAGCAGCTTGCGCCTTTCCTCGGGCCAAGAGACCCAGTACTTC. Its translation: CASSLRLSSGQETQYF.

The rearrangement joins TRBV5-1 to TRBJ2-2; 7 bases are a match to TRBD2. V dropped 0 bases and J dropped 1; count of bases not matched to a gene: 3. CDR1 is SGHRS and CDR2 is YFSETQ in the germline V gene. This CDR3 has 16 amino acids. Here the CDR3 DNA reads TGCGCCAGCAGCTTGGCCGGCGGGGGGAACACCGGGGAGCTGTTTTTT. Translated: CASSLAGGGNTGELFF.

This chain joins TRBV11-2 and TRBJ2-5, with TRBD1 matching over 7 bases. This CDR3 has 16 amino acids. Germline V CDR1 and CDR2: SGHAT, FQNNGV. The junction had 9 bases not matched to a gene; V was cut back by 1 base and J by 4 bases. The CDR3 spells CASSLGETGLGETQYF. The CDR3 region has the DNA TGTGCCAGCAGCTTAGGAGAGACAGGGTTAGGAGAGACCCAGTACTTC.

The V call is TRBV11-2, the J call TRBJ2-2; 8 nucleotides line up with TRBD1. Germline assignment: CDR1 SGHAT and CDR2 FQNNGV. CDR3 length: 18 residues. V shed 5 bases, J shed 5 bases, and the junction held 16 bases outside the gene matches. The CDR3, as DNA: TGTGCCAGCAGCCCCCTTAAGGGAGACAGGGGAACGACCGGGGAGCTGTTTTTT. The encoded protein is CASSPLKGDRGTTGELFF.

The V and J genes are TRBV7-3 and TRBJ1-1, with unresolved D. Per the germline V gene, CDR1 is SGHTA and CDR2 is FQGTGA. CDR3 length equals 13 residues. Trimming stripped 3 bases from V and 2 bases from J, with 7 bases between. In DNA form, the CDR3 reads TGTGCCAGCAGCTTCGGACCCAACACTGAAGCTTTCTTT. Its protein product is CASSFGPNTEAFF.